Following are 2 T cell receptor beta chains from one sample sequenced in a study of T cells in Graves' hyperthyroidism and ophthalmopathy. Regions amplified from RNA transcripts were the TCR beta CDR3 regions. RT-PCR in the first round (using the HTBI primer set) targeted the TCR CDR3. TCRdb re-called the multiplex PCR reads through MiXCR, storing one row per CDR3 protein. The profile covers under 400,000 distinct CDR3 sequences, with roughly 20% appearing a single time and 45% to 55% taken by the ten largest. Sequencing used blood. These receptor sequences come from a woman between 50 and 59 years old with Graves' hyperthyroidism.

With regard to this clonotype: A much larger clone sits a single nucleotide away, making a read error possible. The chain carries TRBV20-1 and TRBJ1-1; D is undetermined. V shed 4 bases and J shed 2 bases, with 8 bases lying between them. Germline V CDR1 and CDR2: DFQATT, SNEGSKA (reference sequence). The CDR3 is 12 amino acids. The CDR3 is CSAIPLNTEAFF. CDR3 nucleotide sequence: TGCAGTGCTATTCCCCTAAACACTGAAGCTTTCTTT.

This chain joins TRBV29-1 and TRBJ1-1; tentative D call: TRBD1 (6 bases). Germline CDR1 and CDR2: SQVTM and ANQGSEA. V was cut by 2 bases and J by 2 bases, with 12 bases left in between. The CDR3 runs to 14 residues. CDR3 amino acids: CSVENPGVNTEAFF. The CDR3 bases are TGCAGCGTTGAAAATCCAGGGGTTAACACTGAAGCTTTCTTT.